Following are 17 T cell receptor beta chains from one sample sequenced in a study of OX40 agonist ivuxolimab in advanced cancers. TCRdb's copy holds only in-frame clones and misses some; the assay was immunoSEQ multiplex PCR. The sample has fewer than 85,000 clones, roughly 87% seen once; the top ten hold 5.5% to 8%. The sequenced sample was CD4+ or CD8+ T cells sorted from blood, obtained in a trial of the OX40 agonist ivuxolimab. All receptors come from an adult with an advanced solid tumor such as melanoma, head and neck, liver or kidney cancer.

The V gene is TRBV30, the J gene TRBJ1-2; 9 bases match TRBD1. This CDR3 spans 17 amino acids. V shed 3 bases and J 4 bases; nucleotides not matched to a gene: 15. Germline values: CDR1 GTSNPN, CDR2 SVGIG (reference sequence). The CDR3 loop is CAWSPPGQGSFFYGYTF. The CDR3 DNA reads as TGTGCCTGGAGCCCACCGGGACAGGGATCATTTTTCTATGGCTACACCTTC.

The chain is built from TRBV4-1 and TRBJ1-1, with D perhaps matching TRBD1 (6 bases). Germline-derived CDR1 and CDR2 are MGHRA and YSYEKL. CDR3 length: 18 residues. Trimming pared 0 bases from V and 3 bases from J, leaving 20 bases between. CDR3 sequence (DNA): TGCGCCAGCAGCCAAGATCCCCAGGGGCGCAGGAAGGACACTGAAGCTTTCTTT. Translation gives CASSQDPQGRRKDTEAFF.

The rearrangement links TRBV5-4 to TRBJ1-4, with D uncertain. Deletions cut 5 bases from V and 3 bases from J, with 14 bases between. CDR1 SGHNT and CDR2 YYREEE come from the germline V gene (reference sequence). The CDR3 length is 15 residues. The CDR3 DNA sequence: TGTGCCAGCAGTCAGAGGAACTCGGCTAATGAAAAACTGTTTTTT. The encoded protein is CASSQRNSANEKLFF.

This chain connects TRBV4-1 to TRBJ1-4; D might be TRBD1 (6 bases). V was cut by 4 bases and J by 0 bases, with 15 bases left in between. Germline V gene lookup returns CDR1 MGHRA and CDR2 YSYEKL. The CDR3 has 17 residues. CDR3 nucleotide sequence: TGCGCCAGCAGCCCCACCCCAGGGGCCACAACTAATGAAAAACTGTTTTTT. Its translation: CASSPTPGATTNEKLFF.

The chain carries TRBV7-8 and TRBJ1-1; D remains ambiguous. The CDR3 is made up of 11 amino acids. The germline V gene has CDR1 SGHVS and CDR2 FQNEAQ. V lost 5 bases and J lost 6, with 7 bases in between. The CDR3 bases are TGTGCCAGCAGCCCGGAGTCTGAAGCTTTCTTT. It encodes CASSPESEAFF.

CDR3 nucleotides: TGTGCCACCCAATTAGGGGGGTCTGTTCTCGACGAGCAGTACTTC. It encodes CATQLGGSVLDEQYF. The chain carries TRBV11-1 and TRBJ2-7; D assignment may be TRBD1 or TRBD2 (6 bases each). Deletions cut 10 bases from V and 5 bases from J, with 24 bases between. The germline V gene encodes CDR1 SGHAT and CDR2 FQDESV (reference sequence). CDR3 length: 15 amino acids.

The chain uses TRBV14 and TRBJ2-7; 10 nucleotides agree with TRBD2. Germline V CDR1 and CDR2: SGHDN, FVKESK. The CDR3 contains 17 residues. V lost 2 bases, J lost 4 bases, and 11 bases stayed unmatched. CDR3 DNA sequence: TGTGCCAGCAGCCAACGGGGCCGGACTAGCGGAAAGTACGAGCAGTACTTC. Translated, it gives CASSQRGRTSGKYEQYF.

The CDR3 loop reads CASSLSRQGTEQYF. In DNA form, the CDR3 reads TGCGCCAGCAGCTTGTCGAGACAGGGTACCGAGCAGTACTTC. V gene TRBV5-1 combines with J gene TRBJ2-7, with TRBD1 matching over 7 bases. J lost 6 bases, V lost 1 base, and 7 bases had no gene match. This CDR3 contains 14 residues. From germline, CDR1 is SGHRS and CDR2 YFSETQ.

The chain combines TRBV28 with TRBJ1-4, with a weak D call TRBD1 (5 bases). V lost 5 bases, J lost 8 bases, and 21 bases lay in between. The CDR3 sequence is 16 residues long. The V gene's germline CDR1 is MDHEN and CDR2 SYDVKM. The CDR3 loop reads CASSDPGTPEREKLFF. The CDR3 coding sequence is TGTGCCAGCAGTGACCCCGGGACTCCAGAGAGGGAAAAACTGTTTTTT.

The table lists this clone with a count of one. For the CDR3, the DNA is TGCAGCGTTGAAGGGATAGCGGGAGCTGCCCCCTACGAGCAGTACTTC. Translation gives CSVEGIAGAAPYEQYF. The gene calls are TRBV29-1 and TRBJ2-7; 9 bases fit TRBD2. CDR3 size: 16 residues. V was clipped by 1 base and J by 2 bases; unmatched bases: 9. Per the germline V gene, CDR1 is SQVTM and CDR2 is ANQGSEA.

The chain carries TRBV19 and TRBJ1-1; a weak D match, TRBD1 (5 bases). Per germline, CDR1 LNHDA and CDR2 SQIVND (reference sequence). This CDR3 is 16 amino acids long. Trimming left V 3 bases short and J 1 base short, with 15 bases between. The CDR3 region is CASSIGDLYRNTEAFF. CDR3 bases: TGTGCCAGTAGTATCGGGGACCTATACCGGAACACTGAAGCTTTCTTT.

CDR3 in DNA: TGTGCCAGCAGCCCGGGACAGGACTATGGCTACACCTTC. It encodes CASSPGQDYGYTF. The chain has TRBV5-6 and TRBJ1-2; 8 nucleotides line up with TRBD1. The CDR3 covers 13 residues. Germline loops: CDR1 SGHDT, CDR2 YYEEEE. Unmatched junction bases numbered 2, after V lost 4 bases and J lost 3 bases.

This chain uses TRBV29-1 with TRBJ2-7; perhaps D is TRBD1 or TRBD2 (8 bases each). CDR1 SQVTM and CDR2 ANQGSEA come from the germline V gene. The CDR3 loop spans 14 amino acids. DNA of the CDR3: TGCGGTGCGGGGGGAGGACAGGGTTCCTACGAGCAGTACTTC. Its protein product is CGAGGGQGSYEQYF.

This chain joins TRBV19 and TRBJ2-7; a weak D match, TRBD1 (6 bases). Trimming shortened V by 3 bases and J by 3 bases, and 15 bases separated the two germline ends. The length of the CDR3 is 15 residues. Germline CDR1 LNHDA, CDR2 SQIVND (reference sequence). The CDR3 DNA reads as TGTGCCAGTAGTATGTCTTCCAGGGGTAGCTACGAGCAGTACTTC. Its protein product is CASSMSSRGSYEQYF.

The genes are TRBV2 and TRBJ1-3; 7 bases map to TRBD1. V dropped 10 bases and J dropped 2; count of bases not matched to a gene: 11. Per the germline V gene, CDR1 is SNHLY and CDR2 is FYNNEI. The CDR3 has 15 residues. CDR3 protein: CATTRGTVAGNTIYF. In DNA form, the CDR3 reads TGTGCCACCACTAGAGGGACAGTAGCTGGAAACACCATATATTTT.

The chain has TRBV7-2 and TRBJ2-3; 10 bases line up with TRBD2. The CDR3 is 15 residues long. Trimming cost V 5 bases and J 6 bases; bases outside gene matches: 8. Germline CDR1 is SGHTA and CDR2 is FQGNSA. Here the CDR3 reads CASSEAGGPGDTQYF. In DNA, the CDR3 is TGTGCCAGCAGCGAAGCGGGAGGGCCCGGGGATACGCAGTATTTT.

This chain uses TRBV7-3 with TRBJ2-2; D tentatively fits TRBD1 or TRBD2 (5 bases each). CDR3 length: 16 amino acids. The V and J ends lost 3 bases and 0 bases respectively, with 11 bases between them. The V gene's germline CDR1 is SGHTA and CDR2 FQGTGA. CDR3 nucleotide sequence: TGTGCCAGCAGCTTCTCCAGAGGGGCGAACACCGGGGAGCTGTTTTTT. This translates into CASSFSRGANTGELFF.